This T cell receptor (beta chain) was recovered during a study of blood T cell repertoires in COVID-19. Study context: Acute-phase and convalescent COVID-19 samples originated in the United States, Italy and Spain. T cells, B-cell-depleted T cells, or PBMCs supplied cDNA or gDNA.

Trimming stripped 1 base from V and 4 bases from J, with 6 bases between. The CDR3 loop spans 13 amino acids. In the source study's methods: Estimated nucleated cell counts came from reference gene primer amplification. This table comes from immunoSEQ multiplex PCR, and its TCRdb copy is limited to in-frame clones, with some not included. The DNA gave D and trimming, while V, J and clone size come from that table. The sample holds over 25,000 clones, approximately 85% seen once. Sequenced material: peripheral blood. The V gene is TRBV12-3 or TRBV12-4, the J gene TRBJ2-3, with D unresolved. The receptor's source is a man older than 75 with active COVID-19. The CDR3 DNA is TGTGCCAGCAGTTTAGATCGGGCAGATACGCAGTATTTT. Its protein is CASSLDRADTQYF.